These 25 T cell receptor beta chains originate from one sample sequenced in a study of control samples from healthy donors and cancer patients (dated by TCRdb to about 2020). Libraries were built with the immunoSEQ multiplex PCR assay. Held by TCRdb, this immuneACCESS table contains in-frame sequences only and omits some clones. Under half of the omission traces to an unresolved V gene where checked; the cause of the rest is unknown. Present in this sample are tens of thousands of clones, 85% to 90% of which were seen just once. The top ten clonotypes cover 6.5% to 8% of the sample. The sequenced sample consisted of blood. The receptors originated from a woman aged 55-69 years in good health.

The V and J genes are TRBV7-2 and TRBJ1-1, with 7 bases lining up with TRBD1. J was trimmed by 10 bases and V by 5 bases; bases with no gene match: 7. The CDR3 loop spans 12 amino acids. CDR1 and CDR2 (germline): SGHTA, FQGNSA. In DNA, the CDR3 is TGTGCCAGCAGCATGACAGGGTTGGTAGCTTTCTTT. It specifies CASSMTGLVAFF. Variable domain in full (rest from reference TRBV7-2 and TRBJ1-1): GAGVSQSPSNKVTEKGKDVELRCDPISGHTALYWYRQSLGQGLEFLIYFQGNSAPDKSGLPSDRFSAERTGGSVSTLTIQRTQQEDSAVYLCASSMTGLVAFFGQGTRLTVV.

This clone showed up just a few times. In DNA form, the CDR3 reads TGTGCCAGCAGCGCGGGCAGGCGGTACACCGGGGAGCTGTTTTTT. Its protein product is CASSAGRRYTGELFF. The V and J genes are TRBV7-2 and TRBJ2-2, with a weak D call TRBD2 (5 bases). V gave up 5 bases and J gave up 3 bases, with 13 bases separating them. Germline CDR1 and CDR2: SGHTA and FQGNSA. This CDR3 is built from 15 residues.

This chain links TRBV10-1 with TRBJ2-2; possible D gene TRBD2, 5 bases. Germline CDR1 WNHNN, CDR2 SYGVQD (reference sequence). There are 10 residues in the CDR3. V was trimmed by 9 bases and J by 6 bases, leaving 5 bases between them. CDR3 sequence (DNA): TGCGCCAGGAGGGCCGGGGAGCTGTTTTTT. It encodes CARRAGELFF.

The chain joins TRBV7-8 to TRBJ1-2; 10 bases map to TRBD1. V lost 5 bases to trimming and J lost 2 bases; unmatched junction nucleotides: 8. The CDR3 is made up of 16 amino acids. In germline, CDR1 is SGHVS, CDR2 FQNEAQ. CDR3 region: CASSPQGQGLNYGYTF. The CDR3 bases are TGTGCCAGCAGCCCACAGGGACAGGGGTTGAACTATGGCTACACCTTC.

The V gene is TRBV18, the J gene TRBJ2-1; 7 positions agree with TRBD1. The germline V gene encodes CDR1 KGHSH and CDR2 LQKENI. This CDR3 spans 17 amino acids. Trimming took 2 bases from V and 2 from J; bases not matched to a gene: 9. In nucleotides, the CDR3 is TGTGCCAGCTCACCAAGTCAATTGGACAGGACCTACAATGAGCAGTTCTTC. Translated: CASSPSQLDRTYNEQFF.

The chain joins TRBV10-2 to TRBJ2-3; TRBD2 matches at 8 bases. The CDR3 consists of 14 residues. Germline V gives CDR1 WSHSY, CDR2 SAAADI. V lost 7 bases and J lost 3; bases outside the gene matches: 6. CDR3 DNA sequence: TGCGCCAGCACCTGGACTAGCCGAACAGATACGCAGTATTTT. This encodes CASTWTSRTDTQYF.

The V and J genes are TRBV5-1 and TRBJ2-2, with D possibly called TRBD1 or TRBD2 (5 bases each). V lost 3 bases to trimming and J lost 6 bases, with 9 bases between them. Germline V gene sequence: CDR1 SGHRS, CDR2 YFSETQ. The CDR3 is made up of 13 amino acids. The CDR3 here is CASSSRDAGELFF. CDR3 sequence (DNA): TGCGCCAGCAGCTCTAGGGACGCCGGGGAGCTGTTTTTT.

This rearrangement joins TRBV6-5 to TRBJ2-7, with 9 nucleotides matching TRBD1. V trimming: 2 bases; J trimming: 4 bases; junction bases outside the gene matches: 9. Germline V gene data show CDR1 as MNHEY and CDR2 as SVGAGI. The CDR3 contains 16 residues. CDR3 residues: CASSYRSGTGKYEQYF. In nucleotides, the CDR3 is TGTGCCAGCAGTTACCGTTCTGGGACAGGGAAATACGAGCAGTACTTC.

J is TRBJ1-2 and V is TRBV5-1; perhaps TRBD1 as D (6 bases). With 0 bases removed from V and 8 bases from J, the gap between germline ends came to 11 bases. The CDR3 loop spans 13 amino acids. Germline V gene sequence: CDR1 SGHRS, CDR2 YFSETQ. The CDR3 bases are TGCGCCAGCAGCTTGGGGGGGGCTCCCGGCTACACCTTC. This encodes CASSLGGAPGYTF.

The chain combines TRBV4-3 with TRBJ1-2, with D unresolved. The CDR3 is made up of 15 amino acids. V lost 4 bases to trimming and J lost 6 bases, with 18 bases between them. Germline loops: CDR1 LGHNA, CDR2 YSLEER. CDR3 protein: CASSLFHGVENGYTF. CDR3 DNA sequence: TGCGCCAGCAGCCTTTTTCACGGGGTAGAAAATGGCTACACCTTC.

This chain links TRBV9 with TRBJ1-5, with D unclear. V was pared by 3 bases and J by 0 bases, with 4 bases between. From germline, CDR1 is SGDLS and CDR2 YYNGEE. This CDR3 spans 13 amino acids. CDR3 loop: CASSDSSNQPQHF. DNA of the CDR3: TGTGCCAGCAGCGACAGTAGCAATCAGCCCCAGCATTTT.

CDR3 in amino acids: CASSPLSGDTQYF. The CDR3 DNA is TGTGCCAGCTCACCACTATCGGGGGATACGCAGTATTTT. The rearrangement links TRBV18 to TRBJ2-3; D perhaps matches TRBD2 (5 bases). Germline CDR1 KGHSH, CDR2 LQKENI. V lost 1 base, J lost 6 bases, and 8 bases lay in between. The CDR3 contains 13 residues. Looking up the rest from reference TRBV18 and TRBJ2-3 gives the full variable domain: NAGVMQNPRHLVRRRGQEARLRCSPMKGHSHVYWYRQLPEEGLKFMVYLQKENIIDESGMPKERFSAEFPKEGPSILRIQQVVRGDSAAYFCASSPLSGDTQYFGPGTRLTVL.

This chain uses TRBV18 with TRBJ1-1; D is uncertain. Per the germline V gene, CDR1 is KGHSH and CDR2 is LQKENI. This CDR3 region has 14 residues. V lost 2 bases, J lost 2 bases, and 9 bases lay in between. The CDR3 coding sequence is TGTGCCAGCTCACCAATCAACCTAAACACTGAAGCTTTCTTT. Translation: CASSPINLNTEAFF.

The rearrangement joins TRBV6-1 to TRBJ2-4; no reliable D call. Trimming cost V 1 base and J 6 bases, with 4 bases left between them. Looked up from germline, CDR1 is MNHNS and CDR2 is SASEGT. CDR3 length: 12 residues. As DNA, the CDR3 is TGTGCCAGCAGTGAAGAAGTAAACATTCAGTACTTC. Translating it yields CASSEEVNIQYF.

This chain uses TRBV7-2 with TRBJ2-1, with 10 positions matching TRBD2. The germline CDR1 and CDR2 sequences are SGHTA and FQGNSA. The V and J ends lost 5 bases and 2 bases, in that order; junction bases with no gene match: 9. CDR3 size: 17 residues. The chain's CDR3 is CASSGYIAGGAYNEQFF. Here the CDR3 DNA reads TGTGCCAGCAGCGGATACATAGCGGGAGGTGCCTACAATGAGCAGTTCTTC.

For the CDR3, the DNA is TGCAGCGTTGAAGTCGCCGCAGGGCCTACTTTGGGGTACACTGAAGCTTTCTTT. Encoded protein: CSVEVAAGPTLGYTEAFF. The chain uses TRBV29-1 and TRBJ1-1, with D maybe TRBD1 (5 bases). This CDR3 contains 18 residues. V lost 1 base and J 3 bases, leaving 24 bases between the germline ends. Per germline, CDR1 SQVTM and CDR2 ANQGSEA.

The chain joins TRBV20-1 to TRBJ1-2; 7 bases fit TRBD1. V was clipped by 3 bases and J by 8 bases; unmatched bases: 9. From germline, CDR1 is DFQATT and CDR2 SNEGSKA (reference sequence). The CDR3 extends over 13 amino acids. The CDR3 loop is CSASSRRQGGYTF. Here the CDR3 DNA reads TGCAGTGCTAGTAGCCGGCGACAGGGAGGCTACACCTTC.

The chain recombines TRBV3-1 (or the pseudogene TRBV3-2) with TRBJ1-6; D unresolved. CDR3 length: 15 residues. The germline CDR1 and CDR2 sequences are LGHDT and YNNKEL (reference sequence). The V gene lost 7 bases and the J gene lost 7 bases, with 17 bases spanning the gap. As DNA, the CDR3 is TGTGCCAGCACCGGGAATTGGGGTGGGAATTCACCCCTCCACTTT. Translating it yields CASTGNWGGNSPLHF.

The chain employs TRBV20-1 and TRBJ1-5; D is uncertain. Per the germline V gene, CDR1 is DFQATT and CDR2 is SNEGSKA (reference sequence). V was shortened by 3 bases and J by 3 bases, with 9 bases between the two germline ends. The CDR3 totals 13 residues. The CDR3 protein is CSASSASNQPQHF. CDR3 in DNA: TGCAGTGCTAGTTCGGCCTCCAATCAGCCCCAGCATTTT.

The chain uses TRBV5-1 and TRBJ2-7; no firm D call. Trimming took 6 bases from V and 0 from J, leaving 13 bases between them. This CDR3 comprises 14 residues. Germline lookup yields CDR1 SGHRS and CDR2 YFSETQ. The CDR3 nucleotides read TGCGCCAGCAAATTTAGGGTTGACTCCTACGAGCAGTACTTC. This translates into CASKFRVDSYEQYF. The full variable domain, rest sourced from reference TRBV5-1 and TRBJ2-7, is KAGVTQTPRYLIKTRGQQVTLSCSPISGHRSVSWYQQTPGQGLQFLFEYFSETQRNKGNFPGRFSGRQFSNSRSEMNVSTLELGDSALYLCASKFRVDSYEQYFGPGTRLTVT.

CDR3 protein: CASSTSMGATNEKLFF. The CDR3 bases are TGCGCCAGCAGCACGAGCATGGGGGCGACTAATGAAAAACTGTTTTTT. The chain links TRBV5-1 to TRBJ1-4; TRBD1 might be the D (6 bases). The CDR3 is 16 residues long. V dropped 4 bases and J dropped 2 bases, with 15 bases sitting between them. CDR1 and CDR2 (germline): SGHRS, YFSETQ.

The chain is built from TRBV6-5 and TRBJ2-7; D is unclear. The V end lost 5 bases, the J end lost 7 bases, and 15 bases lay between the germline ends. This CDR3 region has 13 residues. Germline values: CDR1 MNHEY, CDR2 SVGAGI. The CDR3 coding sequence is TGTGCCAGCAGTAATAACGGAGTGTTGGAGCAGTACTTC. Protein: CASSNNGVLEQYF.

The rearrangement links TRBV19 to TRBJ1-5; 9 bases are shared with TRBD1. V trimming: 4 bases; J trimming: 6 bases; junction bases outside the gene matches: 10. Germline CDR1 LNHDA, CDR2 SQIVND (reference sequence). CDR3 length equals 16 residues. In DNA, the CDR3 is TGTGCCAGTAGTAGATTCTCAGGACAGGGGTTTCAGCCCCAGCATTTT. The encoded protein is CASSRFSGQGFQPQHF.

This clone was picked up a small number of times. The chain's CDR3 is CASSFRDRTEAFF. The CDR3 coding sequence is TGTGCCAGCAGCTTCCGGGACCGGACTGAAGCTTTCTTT. The V and J genes are TRBV11-3 and TRBJ1-1, with a tentative D call TRBD1 (5 bases). Germline V gives CDR1 SGHNT, CDR2 YENEEA. The germline V and J ends were trimmed by 3 bases and 5 bases, with 10 bases remaining between them. The CDR3 is 13 residues long.

The count of this clone is one. This chain uses TRBV30 with TRBJ2-1; 11 bases match TRBD2. J was trimmed by 1 base and V by 4 bases; bases with no gene match: 6. The CDR3 extends over 16 amino acids. CDR1 is GTSNPN, CDR2 SVGIG, per germline (reference sequence). The CDR3 loop is CAWTLGLAASYNEQFF. The CDR3 DNA follows: TGTGCCTGGACGTTGGGACTAGCGGCTTCCTACAATGAGCAGTTCTTC.